This T cell receptor (beta chain) was documented in a study of T-cell memory formation after mild COVID-19. Study-wide results and limits: The study detected some responding clones in pre-infection memory, suggesting cross-reactive memory joined. The CD4+ clones that contracted clustered mainly within CM and EM, and the CD8+ clones concentrated in EMRA. From day 15 to 85, contracting clones were balanced between CD4 and CD8, whereas later expanders leaned toward CD4+.

TCRdb processed the 5' RACE reads anew with MiXCR; each CDR3 protein has one entry. This table has around 340,000 distinct CDR3 sequences, 20% to 25% appearing once. This clonotype came up a few times. Its antigen is not known. The CDR3 contains 13 residues. Germline V CDR1 and CDR2: DFQATT, SNEGSKA (reference sequence). V gave up 5 bases and J gave up 3 bases, with 11 bases separating them. This clonotype was sampled from an adult woman who had mild COVID-19 (a few samples of this study predate the infection). Cell type and time point are not known. The genes are TRBV20-1 and TRBJ1-5, with D perhaps matching TRBD1 (5 bases). Source material: PBMCs or a T cell subset sorted from them (not recorded which). CDR3 loop: CSAVGTYNQPQHF. CDR3 DNA: TGCAGTGCTGTCGGGACGTACAATCAGCCCCAGCATTTT.